This T cell receptor beta chain was retrieved from a study of cytomegalovirus exposure and HLA in healthy donors. At the level of the study: For the approximately 430 genotyped donors, 80% to 90% fell within the Caucasian-associated ancestry cluster. Study outcomes and limitations: Using the classifier, cytomegalovirus status was reportedly diagnosed with high specificity and sensitivity. In a later analysis, HLA-associated TCR beta chains were more clonally expanded than equally common others. In a later analysis, across HLA loci, associated TCR counts were highest for DRB1, lowest for HLA-C.

Amplification used 60 Vbeta primers and 13 Jbeta primers. TCRdb's copy holds only in-frame clones and misses some; the assay was immunoSEQ multiplex PCR. The sample has some 110,000 clones, about 84% seen once. Trimming removed 2 bases at V and 5 bases at J, with 15 bases between. The CDR3 extends over 15 amino acids. Germline CDR1 reads MNHEY; CDR2 reads SVGAGI. As for this clone: No antigen is known for it.

The TCR was taken from a man aged 35-49 years in good health and CMV-seronegative. Material for sequencing was PBMCs. The chain carries TRBV6-5 and TRBJ1-2; D is perhaps TRBD1 (5 bases). The CDR3 reads CASSYRSVGGYGYTF. In nucleotides, the CDR3 is TGTGCCAGCAGTTACAGGTCCGTCGGGGGATATGGCTACACCTTC.